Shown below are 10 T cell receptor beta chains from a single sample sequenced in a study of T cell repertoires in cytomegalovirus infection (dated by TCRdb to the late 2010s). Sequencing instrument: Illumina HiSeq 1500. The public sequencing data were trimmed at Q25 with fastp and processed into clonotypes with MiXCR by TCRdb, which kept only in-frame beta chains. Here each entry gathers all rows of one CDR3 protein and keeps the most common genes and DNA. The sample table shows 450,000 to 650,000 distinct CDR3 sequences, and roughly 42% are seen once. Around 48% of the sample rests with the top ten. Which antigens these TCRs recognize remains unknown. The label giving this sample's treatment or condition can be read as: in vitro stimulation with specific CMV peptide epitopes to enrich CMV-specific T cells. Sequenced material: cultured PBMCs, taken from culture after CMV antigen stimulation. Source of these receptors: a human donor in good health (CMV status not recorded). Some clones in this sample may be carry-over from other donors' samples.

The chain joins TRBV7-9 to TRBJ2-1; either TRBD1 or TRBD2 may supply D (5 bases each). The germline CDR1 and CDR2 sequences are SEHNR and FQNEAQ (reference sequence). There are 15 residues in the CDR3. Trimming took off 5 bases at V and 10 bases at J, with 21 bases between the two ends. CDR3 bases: TGTGCCAGCAGCCCGGGGCTAGGGGCTGATTTAGAGCAGTTCTTC. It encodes CASSPGLGADLEQFF.

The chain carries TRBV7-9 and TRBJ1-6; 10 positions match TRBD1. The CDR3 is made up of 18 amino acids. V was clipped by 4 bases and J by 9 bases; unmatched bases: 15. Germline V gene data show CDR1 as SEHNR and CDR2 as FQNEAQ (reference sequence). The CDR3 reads CASSSPGQGTGIGSPLHF. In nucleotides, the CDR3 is TGTGCCAGCAGCTCGCCGGGACAGGGGACCGGAATCGGTTCACCCCTCCACTTT.

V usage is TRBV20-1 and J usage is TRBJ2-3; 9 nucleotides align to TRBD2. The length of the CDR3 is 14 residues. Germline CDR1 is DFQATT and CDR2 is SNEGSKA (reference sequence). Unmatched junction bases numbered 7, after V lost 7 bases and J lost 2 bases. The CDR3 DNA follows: TGCAGTGGGGAATTAGCGGGAGTCACAGATACGCAGTATTTT. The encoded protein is CSGELAGVTDTQYF.

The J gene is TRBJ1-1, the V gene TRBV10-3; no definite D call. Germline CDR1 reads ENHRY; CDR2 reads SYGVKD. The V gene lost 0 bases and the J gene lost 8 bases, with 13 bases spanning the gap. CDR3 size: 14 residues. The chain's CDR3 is CAISESSRPGEAFF. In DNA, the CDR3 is TGTGCCATCAGTGAGTCGAGCAGGCCGGGGGAAGCTTTCTTT.

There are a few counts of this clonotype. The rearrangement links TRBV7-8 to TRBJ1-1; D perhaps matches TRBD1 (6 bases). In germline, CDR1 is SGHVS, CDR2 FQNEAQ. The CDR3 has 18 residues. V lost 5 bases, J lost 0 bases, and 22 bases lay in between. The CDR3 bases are TGTGCCAGCAGCCCAGCGGGGGGGCCTAGGTTGGTGAACACTGAAGCTTTCTTT. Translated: CASSPAGGPRLVNTEAFF.

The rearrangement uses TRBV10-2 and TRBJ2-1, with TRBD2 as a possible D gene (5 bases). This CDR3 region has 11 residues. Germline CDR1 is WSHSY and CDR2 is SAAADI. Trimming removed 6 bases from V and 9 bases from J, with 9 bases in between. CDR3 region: CASRMGAEQFF. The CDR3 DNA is TGCGCCAGCAGGATGGGAGCTGAGCAGTTCTTC.

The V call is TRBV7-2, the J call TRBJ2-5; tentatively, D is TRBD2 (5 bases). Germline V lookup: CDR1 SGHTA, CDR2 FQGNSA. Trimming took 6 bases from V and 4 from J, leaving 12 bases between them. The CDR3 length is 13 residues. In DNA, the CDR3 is TGTGCCAGCAGTAGGGAGAGGTCAGAGACCCAGTACTTC. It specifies CASSRERSETQYF.

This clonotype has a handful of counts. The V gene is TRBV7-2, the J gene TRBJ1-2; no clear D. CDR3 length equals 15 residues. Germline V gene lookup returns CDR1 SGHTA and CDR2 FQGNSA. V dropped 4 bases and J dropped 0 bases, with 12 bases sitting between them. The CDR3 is CASSSSTRPNYGYTF. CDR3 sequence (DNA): TGTGCCAGCAGCTCGTCGACAAGACCTAACTATGGCTACACCTTC.

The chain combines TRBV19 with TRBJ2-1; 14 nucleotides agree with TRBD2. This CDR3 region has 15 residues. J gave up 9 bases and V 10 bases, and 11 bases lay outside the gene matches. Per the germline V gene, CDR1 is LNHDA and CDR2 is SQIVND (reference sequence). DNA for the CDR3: TGTGCCACCCAGCCGACTAGCGGGAGGGCTGGTGAGCAGTTCTTC. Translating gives CATQPTSGRAGEQFF.

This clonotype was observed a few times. The CDR3 DNA is TGTGCCAGCAGTCGGGGACAGGGGGCGAAGTCTTCTGGAAACACCATATATTTT. As protein: CASSRGQGAKSSGNTIYF. The gene calls are TRBV12-3 or TRBV12-4 and TRBJ1-3, with 12 bases lining up with TRBD1. V lost 5 bases to trimming and J lost 1 base; unmatched junction nucleotides: 9. The CDR3 loop spans 18 amino acids.